This T cell receptor (beta chain) was recovered during a study of Graves' ophthalmopathy and Graves' hyperthyroidism. Looking at the study overall: Specimen type is peripheral blood, obtained at initial diagnosis before any treatment. Findings of the study overall: Stable hyperthyroidism and ophthalmopathy were told apart by a 13-signature model, which achieved approximately 87% sensitivity and 81.08% specificity.

Amplification from RNA transcripts yielded the TCR beta CDR3 regions. HTBI-primed RT-PCR formed the first round, and a multiplex PCR formed the second. TCRdb reanalysed the multiplex PCR reads using MiXCR and keeps one entry per CDR3 protein. The table lists 230,000 or so distinct CDR3 sequences, around 50% of them singletons, with 40% to 55% in the top ten. On this clonotype: What it binds is not known.

The starting material, 10 ml of fresh peripheral blood, provided the PBMCs. The CDR3 totals 14 residues. Deletions cut 1 base from V and 3 bases from J, with 11 bases between. CDR1 SGHRS and CDR2 YFSETQ come from the germline V gene. The J gene is TRBJ2-7, the V gene TRBV5-1; D possibly corresponds to TRBD1 (6 bases). The sequence came from an adult man with Graves' ophthalmopathy. The material sequenced was peripheral blood. CDR3 amino acids: CASSLSKGDYEQYF. The CDR3 nucleotides are TGCGCCAGCAGCTTGAGTAAGGGGGACTACGAGCAGTACTTC.